Presented here are 5 T cell receptor beta chains from one specimen sequenced in a study of T-cell memory formation after mild COVID-19. TCRdb re-called the 5' RACE reads through MiXCR, storing one row per CDR3 protein. The table shows about 430,000 distinct CDR3 sequences, with 24% occurring only once. Material: PBMCs or a T cell subset sorted from them (not recorded which). Receptors originate from an adult woman who had mild COVID-19 (a few samples of this study predate the infection). Cell type and time point are not known.

The chain is built from TRBV6-2 or TRBV6-3 and TRBJ2-7; no definite D call. The CDR3 runs to 12 residues. With 8 bases removed from V and 2 bases from J, the gap between germline ends came to 10 bases. Per the germline V gene, CDR1 is MNHEY and CDR2 is SVGEGT. CDR3 in DNA: TGTGCCAGCCGGAAAAGCGCCTACGAGCAGTACTTC. Translation gives CASRKSAYEQYF.

This clonotype was seen only a few times. The V gene is TRBV4-2, the J gene TRBJ2-5; tentatively, D is TRBD2 (5 bases). The CDR3 runs 13 residues. The germline CDR1 and CDR2 sequences are LGHNA and YNFKEQ. The V end was cut by 0 bases, the J end by 7 bases, with 9 bases between. The CDR3 here is CASSQDVAGTQYF. The CDR3 region has the DNA TGTGCCAGCAGCCAAGATGTTGCGGGGACCCAGTACTTC.

This clonotype has only a few counts. The chain has TRBV6-1 and TRBJ2-1; 11 bases match TRBD1. The CDR3 totals 14 residues. V lost 7 bases, J lost 4 bases, and 3 bases stayed unmatched. CDR1 MNHNS and CDR2 SASEGT come from the germline V gene. The CDR3: CASKGQGAYNEQFF. The CDR3 coding sequence is TGTGCCAGCAAAGGACAGGGGGCATACAATGAGCAGTTCTTC.

The chain joins TRBV5-1 to TRBJ2-3; D might be TRBD2 (5 bases). CDR1 is SGHRS, CDR2 YFSETQ, per germline. Trimming left V 2 bases short and J 6 bases short, with 16 bases between. The CDR3 loop spans 15 amino acids. CDR3 loop: CASSLSRSGSDTQYF. CDR3 in DNA: TGCGCCAGCAGCTTAAGCCGTTCGGGGTCGGATACGCAGTATTTT.

This chain links TRBV11-2 with TRBJ2-7; D may be TRBD2 (7 bases). Trimming shortened V by 4 bases and J by 4 bases, and 14 bases separated the two germline ends. The CDR3 consists of 14 residues. Per germline, CDR1 SGHAT and CDR2 FQNNGV. The CDR3: CASSSNRGAYEQYF. CDR3 in DNA: TGTGCCAGCAGCTCCAATCGGGGGGCGTACGAGCAGTACTTC. Full variable domain (outside the CDR3, taken from reference TRBV11-2 and TRBJ2-7): EAGVAQSPRYKIIEKRQSVAFWCNPISGHATLYWYQQILGQGPKLLIQFQNNGVVDDSQLPKDRFSAERLKGVDSTLKIQPAKLEDSAVYLCASSSNRGAYEQYFGPGTRLTVT.